This T cell receptor (beta chain) emerged from a study of blood T cells in healthy people across ages. Primers used in a second PCR of about 7 to 12 cycles were a sample-barcoded 5' primer and a J-beta primer mix. Using its own MiXCR run on the 5' RACE reads, TCRdb lists one record per CDR3 protein. The sample records some 940,000 distinct CDR3 sequences, just under 30% being singletons. This clonotype was counted between two and nine times. The ends were cut back, 0 bases at V and 4 bases at J, with 8 bases in the middle. The CDR3 spans 14 residues. From germline, CDR1 is SGHRS and CDR2 YFSETQ. These data were also reused for a study on T cells of mothers and their children.

The gene calls are TRBV5-1 and TRBJ1-3; possible D gene TRBD1, 5 bases. Sequencing used blood. The sequence was collected from a woman in her thirties or forties in good health. The CDR3 sequence: CASSLEGVGNTIYF. In DNA form, the CDR3 reads TGCGCCAGCAGCTTGGAAGGGGTCGGAAACACCATATATTTT.